This T cell receptor (beta chain) emerged from a study of cytotoxic CD8 clonotypes in ibrutinib-treated CLL. Study in general: Researchers reported over nine relapsed/refractory and 15 treatment-naive patients, roughly 18 of them IGHV unmutated.

Generated by immunoSEQ multiplex PCR, the TCRdb table keeps only in-frame clones and is missing some. Among 75,000 to 90,000 clones listed, less than 85% were seen once. This CDR3 spans 15 amino acids. This TCR was recovered from a human donor with chronic lymphocytic leukemia. The chain carries TRBV21-1 and TRBJ2-7. TRBV21-1 corresponds to a pseudogene. The sample in question was PBMCs, obtained after 24 months of ibrutinib treatment. Here the CDR3 DNA reads TGTGCCAGCAGCAAAGTGAAACAGGGAGGCCACGAGCAGTACTTC. The encoded protein is CASSKVKQGGHEQYF.